Following are 9 T cell receptor beta chains from one sample sequenced in a study of blood T cells in healthy people across ages. Combining a sample-barcoded 5' primer with a J-beta primer mix, a second PCR ran for roughly 7 to 11 cycles. MiXCR, run by TCRdb on the 5' RACE reads, gives a single entry per CDR3 protein. Among roughly 800,000 distinct CDR3 sequences listed, 58% were seen once. Sequencing was done on a sample of blood. These receptors all come from a man aged 30-40 years in good health.

This chain uses TRBV20-1 with TRBJ1-5; a possible D gene is TRBD1 (5 bases). With 5 bases removed from V and 2 bases from J, the gap between germline ends came to 13 bases. Looked up from germline, CDR1 is DFQATT and CDR2 is SNEGSKA (reference sequence). CDR3 length: 14 amino acids. For the CDR3, the DNA is TGCAGTGCTCGAAAAGGGGCAGGCAATCAGCCCCAGCATTTT. Its translation is CSARKGAGNQPQHF.

This chain connects TRBV9 to TRBJ1-5; possible D gene TRBD1, 6 bases. CDR3 size: 14 residues. Trimming cost V 4 bases and J 4 bases, with 12 bases left between them. The germline V gene has CDR1 SGDLS and CDR2 YYNGEE. The DNA for the CDR3 is TGTGCCAGCAGCCCCCGGACAGCAAATCAGCCCCAGCATTTT. This codes for CASSPRTANQPQHF.

This clonotype was recorded a few times. The J gene is TRBJ2-7, the V gene TRBV9; 7 bases agree with TRBD1. The germline CDR1 and CDR2 sequences are SGDLS and YYNGEE. This CDR3 has 15 residues. The junction had 8 bases not matched to a gene; V was cut back by 4 bases and J by 1 base. CDR3 amino acids: CASSPTGVDSYEQYF. Written as DNA, the CDR3 is TGTGCCAGCAGCCCAACAGGGGTGGATTCCTACGAGCAGTACTTC.

Comments on this clonotype: A read error may account for a junction end that differs from germline. CDR3 in amino acids: CASSPSQGGYEQYF. DNA of the CDR3: TGCGCCAGCAGCCCCTCACAGGGAGGCTACGAACAGTACTTC. The chain is built from TRBV4-1 and TRBJ2-7; D assignment may be TRBD1 or TRBD2 (6 bases each). The CDR3 loop spans 14 amino acids. Per the germline V gene, CDR1 is MGHRA and CDR2 is YSYEKL.

The V and J genes are TRBV7-2 and TRBJ1-2; 7 bases match TRBD1. Trimming cost V 5 bases and J 4 bases; bases outside gene matches: 19. This CDR3 is built from 18 residues. Germline CDR1 reads SGHTA; CDR2 reads FQGNSA. CDR3 coding DNA: TGTGCCAGCAGCCCGACTGGGGGACAGAGGATAACGGGCTATGGCTACACCTTC. Encoded protein: CASSPTGGQRITGYGYTF.

The chain joins TRBV30 to TRBJ2-3, with D possibly being TRBD1 (5 bases). Germline V lookup: CDR1 GTSNPN, CDR2 SVGIG (reference sequence). There are 14 residues in the CDR3. V lost 5 bases, J lost 8 bases, and 20 bases lay in between. CDR3 bases: TGTGCCTGGGGGGTAGTGTCATCTCAGGGTACGCAGTATTTT. Translated, it gives CAWGVVSSQGTQYF.

This rearrangement joins TRBV7-2 to TRBJ2-5, with D possibly TRBD1 on 5 matching bases. Trimming left V 2 bases short and J 5 bases short, with 15 bases between. The CDR3 has 15 amino acids. Per germline, CDR1 SGHTA and CDR2 FQGNSA. CDR3 residues: CASSLLWGVFETQYF. The CDR3 DNA reads TGTGCCAGCAGCTTACTTTGGGGCGTTTTTGAGACCCAGTACTTC.

This sequence joins TRBV10-3 and TRBJ2-5; D unclear. This CDR3 is 14 amino acids long. V shed 4 bases and J shed 5 bases, with 14 bases lying between them. Germline CDR1 ENHRY, CDR2 SYGVKD. CDR3 nucleotides: TGTGCCATCAGTGCGAGTCGGATACCGGAGACCCAGTACTTC. Translated: CAISASRIPETQYF.

V is TRBV6-5 and J is TRBJ2-5, with TRBD2 matching 9 bases. The V gene end was trimmed by 4 bases and the J gene end by 5 bases; junction bases not matched to a gene: 8. The germline V gene encodes CDR1 MNHEY and CDR2 SVGAGI. The CDR3 spans 15 residues. The CDR3 reads CASSSLLAGRETQYF. The CDR3 DNA sequence: TGTGCCAGCAGTTCCCTTCTAGCGGGGCGGGAGACCCAGTACTTC.